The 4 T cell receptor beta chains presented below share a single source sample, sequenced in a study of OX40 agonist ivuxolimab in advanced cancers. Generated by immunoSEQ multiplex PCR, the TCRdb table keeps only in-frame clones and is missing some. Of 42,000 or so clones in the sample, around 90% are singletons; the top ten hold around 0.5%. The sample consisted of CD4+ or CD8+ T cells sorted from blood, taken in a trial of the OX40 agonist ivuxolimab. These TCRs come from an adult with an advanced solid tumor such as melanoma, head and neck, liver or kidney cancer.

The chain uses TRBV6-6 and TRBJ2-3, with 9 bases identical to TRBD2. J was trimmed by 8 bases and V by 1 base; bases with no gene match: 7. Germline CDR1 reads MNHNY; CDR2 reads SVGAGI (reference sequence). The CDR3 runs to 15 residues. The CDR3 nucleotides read TGTGCCAGCAGTTACTATGCGGGGGGGAAGGGTACGCAGTATTTT. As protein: CASSYYAGGKGTQYF.

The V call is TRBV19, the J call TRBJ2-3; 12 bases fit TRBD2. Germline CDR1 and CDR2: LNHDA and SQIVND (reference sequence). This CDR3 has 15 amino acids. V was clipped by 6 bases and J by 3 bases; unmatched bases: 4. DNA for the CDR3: TGTGCCAGTAGCTCGACTAGCGGGGGTACAGATACGCAGTATTTT. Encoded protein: CASSSTSGGTDTQYF.

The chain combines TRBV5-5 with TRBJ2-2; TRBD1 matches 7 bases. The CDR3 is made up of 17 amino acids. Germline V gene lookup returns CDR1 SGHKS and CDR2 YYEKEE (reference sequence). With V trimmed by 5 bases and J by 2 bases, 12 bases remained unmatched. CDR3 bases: TGTGCCAGCAGACCTACCCCCGGGACAGCCAACACCGGGGAGCTGTTTTTT. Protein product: CASRPTPGTANTGELFF.

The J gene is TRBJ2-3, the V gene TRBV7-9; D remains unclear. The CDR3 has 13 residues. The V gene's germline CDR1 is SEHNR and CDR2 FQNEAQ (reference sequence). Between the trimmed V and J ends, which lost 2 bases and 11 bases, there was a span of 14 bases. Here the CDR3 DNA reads TGTGCCAGCAGCTTAAGAGTGGACGCGGTGCAGTATTTT. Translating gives CASSLRVDAVQYF.